The rows below give T cell receptor beta chains drawn from one sample of a study of blood T cell repertoires in COVID-19. TCRdb's copy holds only in-frame clones and misses some; the assay was immunoSEQ multiplex PCR. The table shows 120,000 or so clones, with approximately 80% occurring only once. What was sequenced was peripheral blood. These receptors were taken from a man aged 55-75 years with acute or convalescent COVID-19. Both conserved end residues are part of each CDR3. The D gene is left open where the match is weak. A clone size is listed for some rows: how often the clone was seen (once, few, many), or a class if it is expanded.

size	D	V	J	CDR3	DNA
-	-	TRBV19	TRBJ1-6	CASSIVPGKNSPLHF	TGTGCCAGTAGTATAGTCCCAGGGAAGAATTCACCCCTCCACTTT
-	TRBD1	TRBV13	TRBJ2-7	CASSLRNPGQFHEQYF	TGTGCCAGCAGCTTAAGAAATCCGGGACAGTTCCACGAGCAGTACTTC
-	TRBD2	TRBV4-2	TRBJ2-7	CASSQVFGGREAYEQYF	TGTGCCAGCAGCCAAGTCTTTGGAGGGAGGGAGGCCTACGAGCAGTACTTC
-	-	TRBV15	TRBJ1-2	CATSRDPGDGYTF	TGTGCCACCAGCAGAGATCCAGGGGATGGCTACACCTTC
-	TRBD2	TRBV5-4	TRBJ2-5	CASSSPTSRETQYF	TGTGCCAGCAGCTCACCGACTAGCAGGGAGACCCAGTACTTC
-	-	TRBV28	TRBJ2-7	CASTATGYEQYF	TGTGCCAGCACCGCGACGGGATACGAGCAGTACTTC
-	TRBD1	TRBV5-4	TRBJ2-1	CASSLGGTGGREQFF	TGTGCCAGCAGCTTGGGTGGGACAGGGGGTCGTGAGCAGTTCTTC
-	-	TRBV11-1	TRBJ2-1	CASSYGGNNEQFF	TGTGCCAGCAGCTATGGCGGGAACAATGAGCAGTTCTTC
-	TRBD1	TRBV2	TRBJ1-4	CASSRDRAGNEKLFF	TGTGCCAGCAGCCGGGACAGGGCCGGGAATGAAAAACTGTTTTTT
-	-	TRBV5-5	TRBJ1-2	CASSLYPAGNYGYTF	TGTGCCAGCAGCTTATACCCGGCGGGGAACTATGGCTACACCTTC
-	-	TRBV6-2/TRBV6-3	TRBJ2-5	CASSQLKTGTQYF	TGTGCCAGCAGCCAACTTAAAACGGGGACCCAGTACTTC
-	-	TRBV19	TRBJ1-1	CASSSYSPKTLNTEAFF	TGTGCCAGTAGTTCTTACTCCCCCAAGACTTTGAACACTGAAGCTTTCTTT
-	-	TRBV5-1	TRBJ2-1	CASSLRSWYNEQFF	TGCGCCAGCAGCTTGAGGAGTTGGTACAATGAGCAGTTCTTC
-	-	TRBV6-6	TRBJ1-6	CASRDSGPPLHF	TGTGCCAGCAGGGACTCGGGCCCACCCCTCCACTTT
-	-	TRBV28	TRBJ2-1	CASSLASAGGNEQFF	TGTGCCAGCAGTTTAGCTAGCGCTGGGGGCAATGAGCAGTTCTTC
-	-	TRBV30	TRBJ2-5	CAWSRVSQYF	TGTGCCTGGAGTCGTGTGAGCCAGTACTTC
-	-	TRBV28	TRBJ1-6	CASSFPGRDSPLHF	TGTGCCAGCAGTTTCCCAGGGAGGGATTCACCCCTCCACTTT
few	TRBD2	TRBV20-1	TRBJ2-1	CSATPGGEQFF	TGCAGTGCCACTCCGGGAGGGGAGCAGTTCTTC
-	TRBD2	TRBV3-1/TRBV3-2	TRBJ2-7	CASSPRTGTSGLLRGEQYF	TGTGCCAGCAGCCCAAGGACCGGGACTAGCGGGCTCCTAAGGGGCGAGCAGTACTTC
-	TRBD1	TRBV5-1	TRBJ2-1	CASSSPIGGTGASDSYNEQFF	TGCGCCAGCAGCTCCCCTATCGGTGGGACAGGGGCCTCGGACTCCTACAATGAGCAGTTCTTC
-	TRBD1	TRBV28	TRBJ1-2	CASSLMGQGAHGYTF	TGTGCCAGCAGTTTAATGGGACAGGGGGCGCATGGCTACACCTTC
-	-	TRBV7-3	TRBJ2-1	CASSPLGGNEQFF	TGTGCCAGCAGCCCCCTCGGGGGCAATGAGCAGTTCTTC
-	TRBD2	TRBV29-1	TRBJ2-3	CSVPGGTDTQYF	TGCAGCGTCCCCGGGGGGACAGATACGCAGTATTTT
few	-	TRBV6-9	TRBJ1-3	CASSRLLERPYSGNTIYF	TGTGCCAGCAGCCGACTTCTGGAAAGACCCTACTCTGGAAACACCATATATTTT
few	-	TRBV30	TRBJ2-7	CAWSVNGRSYEQYF	TGTGCCTGGAGTGTAAACGGGAGATCCTACGAGCAGTACTTC
once	-	TRBV15	TRBJ2-7	CATSSKADYEQYF	TGTGCCACCAGCTCGAAAGCCGACTACGAGCAGTACTTC
-	-	TRBV20-1	TRBJ2-1	CSAQRAIQFF	TGCAGTGCACAGCGGGCAATTCAGTTCTTC
-	TRBD1	TRBV5-6	TRBJ2-5	CASSPDRGGETQYF	TGTGCCAGCAGCCCGGACAGGGGAGGAGAGACCCAGTACTTC
-	-	TRBV18	TRBJ1-2	CASSPGLAGDGYTF	TGTGCCAGCTCACCCGGACTCGCAGGGGACGGCTACACCTTC
once	TRBD2	TRBV19	TRBJ2-1	CASSPWTSGTYNEQFF	TGTGCCAGTAGTCCCTGGACTAGCGGAACCTACAATGAGCAGTTCTTC
-	TRBD1	TRBV5-1	TRBJ2-1	CASSPGQDRNEQFF	TGCGCCAGCAGCCCCGGACAGGATCGCAATGAGCAGTTCTTC
-	-	TRBV23-1	TRBJ1-5	CASRADQPQHF	TGCGCCAGCAGGGCGGATCAGCCCCAGCATTTT
-	-	TRBV19	TRBJ2-7	CASSLQINYEQYF	TGTGCCAGTAGTTTACAGATTAACTACGAGCAGTACTTC
-	TRBD2	TRBV15	TRBJ2-3	CATSRPGTSGVPQYF	TGTGCCACCAGCAGACCCGGGACTAGCGGGGTGCCGCAGTATTTT
-	-	TRBV6-5	TRBJ1-5	CASSPVGGGEQPQHF	TGTGCCAGCAGCCCCGTGGGCGGGGGAGAGCAGCCCCAGCATTTT
-	-	TRBV7-9	TRBJ1-5	CASSLGVQGMSNQPQHF	TGTGCCAGCAGCTTAGGGGTACAGGGCATGAGCAATCAGCCCCAGCATTTT